Here is one TCR beta chain with its context. Antigen: not known. The CDR3 extends over 14 amino acids. Trimming cost V 5 bases and J 4 bases, with 14 bases left between them. Germline V gene data show CDR1 as MDHEN and CDR2 as SYDVKM. These data belong to a study of cytomegalovirus exposure and HLA in healthy donors. Both 60 Vbeta primers and 13 Jbeta primers went into the PCR. Data came from immunoSEQ multiplex PCR; TCRdb stores just in-frame clones and leaves some out. This table holds about 210,000 clones. Findings and limits, study-wide: Later genetic work tied a missense DCLRE1C variant to beta-chain V and J trimming. Many donors shared some public TCRs, even though most TCR sequences were rare. For most TCR beta V segments, an earlier analysis put the productive rate at about 87% or about 30% of the time.

The material sequenced was PBMCs. This clonotype was obtained from a woman aged 25-40 years in good health and CMV-seropositive. The rearrangement links TRBV28 to TRBJ1-1, with D tentatively TRBD1 (6 bases). The CDR3 coding sequence is TGTGCCAGCAGTACGTACAGGGTGGGCACTGAAGCTTTCTTT. Translated: CASSTYRVGTEAFF.